Below are 15 T cell receptor beta chains sequenced from a single sample in a study of OX40 agonist ivuxolimab in advanced cancers. Assay used: immunoSEQ multiplex PCR; TCRdb lists only in-frame clones, some missing. The data hold roughly 41,000 clones, with around 83% observed a single time. This specimen was CD4+ or CD8+ T cells sorted from blood, taken in a trial of the OX40 agonist ivuxolimab. The receptors come from an adult with an advanced solid tumor such as melanoma, head and neck, liver or kidney cancer.

J is TRBJ1-2 and V is TRBV7-2; D unresolved. The CDR3 contains 14 residues. Trimming pared 5 bases from V and 6 bases from J, leaving 16 bases between. The germline CDR1 and CDR2 sequences are SGHTA and FQGNSA. In DNA form, the CDR3 reads TGTGCCAGCAGCGTCGCCTTCCCCAGAGATGGCTACACCTTC. It translates to CASSVAFPRDGYTF.

V and J are TRBV6-6 and TRBJ2-7, with 12 bases aligning to TRBD2. The CDR3 extends over 16 amino acids. Germline V gene sequence: CDR1 MNHNY, CDR2 SVGAGI (reference sequence). The V segment lost 1 base and the J segment 3 bases; nucleotides outside the gene matches: 4. The CDR3 here is CASSYLLAGGFYEQYF. CDR3 nucleotides: TGTGCCAGCAGTTACTTACTAGCGGGGGGCTTCTACGAGCAGTACTTC.

V gene TRBV20-1 combines with J gene TRBJ2-1, with TRBD2 matching over 7 bases. The CDR3 runs to 11 residues. J lost 7 bases, V lost 4 bases, and 1 base had no gene match. Germline V gene sequence: CDR1 DFQATT, CDR2 SNEGSKA (reference sequence). The CDR3 nucleotides are TGCAGTGCTACGGGGGGAAATGAGCAGTTCTTC. It codes for CSATGGNEQFF.

The V and J genes are TRBV21-1 and TRBJ2-1; the table's D call, TRBD1, was not checked against the DNA. TRBV21-1 is tagged as a pseudogene. This CDR3 region has 16 residues. The CDR3 protein is CASSTSGTDSDNEQFF. CDR3 coding DNA: TGTGCCAGCAGCACCAGTGGGACAGATAGTGACAATGAGCAGTTCTTC.

The rearrangement uses TRBV2 and TRBJ2-1; 9 positions agree with TRBD1. The V segment lost 8 bases and the J segment 7 bases; nucleotides outside the gene matches: 6. CDR3 length equals 13 residues. CDR1 is SNHLY, CDR2 FYNNEI, per germline. This CDR3 reads CASLTGGGNEQFF. DNA for the CDR3: TGTGCCAGCCTAACAGGGGGCGGGAATGAGCAGTTCTTC.

The chain recombines TRBV9 with TRBJ2-7; D gene uncertain. The V and J ends lost 0 bases and 3 bases respectively, with 10 bases between them. This CDR3 has 14 amino acids. Looked up from germline, CDR1 is SGDLS and CDR2 is YYNGEE. In DNA form, the CDR3 reads TGTGCCAGCAGCGTAGCGCCGGATAACTACGAGCAGTACTTC. This encodes CASSVAPDNYEQYF.

V and J are TRBV5-1 and TRBJ1-1; 11 bases fit TRBD1. The J segment lost 4 bases and the V segment lost 1 base, leaving 9 bases of the junction unmatched. Germline CDR1 reads SGHRS; CDR2 reads YFSETQ. There are 17 residues in the CDR3. This CDR3 reads CASSLPRTGGAGTEAFF. CDR3 coding DNA: TGCGCCAGCAGCTTGCCGAGGACAGGGGGCGCCGGCACTGAAGCTTTCTTT.

V gene TRBV6-6 combines with J gene TRBJ1-5, with D maybe TRBD1 (6 bases). Germline loops: CDR1 MNHNY, CDR2 SVGAGI (reference sequence). CDR3 length: 13 residues. Trimming left V 5 bases short and J 3 bases short, with 8 bases between. DNA for the CDR3: TGTGCCAGCAGTAGGGACATCAATCAGCCCCAGCATTTT. As protein: CASSRDINQPQHF.

The chain employs TRBV5-1 and TRBJ2-3; 8 bases agree with TRBD2. From germline, CDR1 is SGHRS and CDR2 YFSETQ. With V trimmed by 4 bases and J by 6 bases, 7 bases remained unmatched. The CDR3 extends over 14 amino acids. This CDR3 is CASSPTLAGDTQYF. The CDR3 bases are TGCGCCAGCAGCCCGACGCTAGCGGGCGATACGCAGTATTTT.

The gene calls are TRBV19 and TRBJ2-6; D gene uncertain. This CDR3 spans 13 amino acids. The germline CDR1 and CDR2 sequences are LNHDA and SQIVND (reference sequence). Trimming shortened V by 8 bases and J by 4 bases, and 9 bases separated the two germline ends. CDR3 protein: CASSPTGANVLTF. The DNA of the CDR3 is TGTGCCAGTTCCCCGACCGGGGCCAACGTCCTGACTTTC.

This chain uses TRBV7-3 with TRBJ2-1; TRBD2 agrees at 8 bases. The CDR3 runs to 19 residues. The germline CDR1 and CDR2 sequences are SGHTA and FQGTGA. The J segment lost 0 bases and the V segment lost 5 bases, leaving 15 bases of the junction unmatched. CDR3 DNA: TGTGCCAGCAGCCTCCGCCCGCCAGCGGGGGTTCCCTCCTACAATGAGCAGTTCTTC. It translates to CASSLRPPAGVPSYNEQFF.

The gene calls are TRBV11-2 and TRBJ1-1; maybe TRBD1 (5 bases). Germline CDR1 is SGHAT and CDR2 is FQNNGV. The CDR3 loop spans 14 amino acids. Trimming stripped 1 base from V and 5 bases from J, with 11 bases between. The DNA of the CDR3 is TGTGCCAGCAGCTTAGGGGGACGGTGGACTGAAGCTTTCTTT. Its translation: CASSLGGRWTEAFF.

The genes are TRBV30 and TRBJ2-1; D unresolved. Germline CDR1 and CDR2: GTSNPN and SVGIG (reference sequence). Deletions cut 0 bases from V and 4 bases from J, with 10 bases between. This CDR3 has 14 amino acids. The CDR3 region is CAWSVGKEYNEQFF. In DNA, the CDR3 is TGTGCCTGGAGTGTAGGTAAGGAATACAATGAGCAGTTCTTC.

The V call is TRBV6-5, the J call TRBJ1-1; TRBD1 aligns across 7 bases. This CDR3 has 15 amino acids. V gave up 0 bases and J gave up 0 bases; unmatched junction bases: 1. Germline V gene sequence: CDR1 MNHEY, CDR2 SVGAGI. The CDR3 here is CASSYSTGVNTEAFF. CDR3 nucleotides: TGTGCCAGCAGTTACTCAACAGGGGTGAACACTGAAGCTTTCTTT.

The chain has TRBV28 and TRBJ2-5; TRBD2 matches 9 bases. V was clipped by 6 bases and J by 1 base; unmatched bases: 6. CDR1 and CDR2 (germline): MDHEN, SYDVKM. The length of the CDR3 is 15 residues. DNA for the CDR3: TGTGCCAGCAGAAACGCGGGGGGGCGCCAAGAGACCCAGTACTTC. Its protein product is CASRNAGGRQETQYF.